Each of the 5 T cell receptor beta chains below was sequenced from the same sample in a study of blood T cell repertoires in COVID-19. Here immunoSEQ multiplex PCR was the method, and the copy in TCRdb shows in-frame clones only, minus some. The top ten clones hold about 3.6% of a sample with about 250,000 clones, 83% of them seen once. The sample comprised PBMCs or T cells enriched from blood (not recorded which). These receptors all come from a middle-aged woman who had been exposed to COVID-19.

V and J are TRBV5-8 and TRBJ2-3; D not resolved. The CDR3 length is 13 residues. Trimming removed 4 bases from V and 11 bases from J, with 17 bases in between. Per germline, CDR1 SGHTS and CDR2 YDEGEE. CDR3 in amino acids: CASSTVEIRRQYF. The CDR3 region has the DNA TGTGCCAGCAGCACGGTGGAGATCCGGCGGCAGTATTTT. The entire variable domain, with the rest obtained from reference TRBV5-8 and TRBJ2-3, is as follows: EAGVTQSPTHLIKTRGQQATLRCSPISGHTSVYWYQQALGLGLQFLLWYDEGEERNRGNFPPRFSGRQFPNYSSELNVNALELEDSALYLCASSTVEIRRQYFGPGTRLTVL.

The chain couples TRBV28 to TRBJ1-3; D not certain. The V gene's germline CDR1 is MDHEN and CDR2 SYDVKM. V lost 4 bases, J lost 0 bases, and 13 bases lay in between. The CDR3 contains 16 residues. CDR3 region: CASSSSQDYSGNTIYF. CDR3 coding DNA: TGTGCCAGCAGTTCATCCCAGGATTACTCTGGAAACACCATATATTTT.

The chain has TRBV11-3 and TRBJ2-1; 9 bases are a match to TRBD1. Germline trimming cut 0 bases from V and 6 bases from J; bases unmatched to any gene: 6. The CDR3 is 16 residues long. The V gene's germline CDR1 is SGHNT and CDR2 YENEEA. CDR3 in DNA: TGTGCCAGCAGCTTAGATCTTTGGACAGGGGCCAATGAGCAGTTCTTC. The encoded protein is CASSLDLWTGANEQFF.

The chain joins TRBV5-1 to TRBJ2-3, with D unclear. The CDR3 is 15 amino acids. Trimming cost V 2 bases and J 6 bases, with 16 bases left between them. Germline assignment: CDR1 SGHRS and CDR2 YFSETQ. The CDR3 loop reads CASSFPTLGQDTQYF. The CDR3, as DNA: TGCGCCAGCAGCTTCCCTACCCTGGGCCAGGATACGCAGTATTTT.

The chain carries TRBV11-2 and TRBJ2-3; maybe TRBD1 (5 bases). The CDR3 contains 16 residues. Deletions cut 3 bases from V and 2 bases from J, with 15 bases between. Looked up from germline, CDR1 is SGHAT and CDR2 is FQNNGV. The CDR3 nucleotides read TGTGCCAGCAGCTTGCTTTTAGACGGACACACAGATACGCAGTATTTT. It is translated as CASSLLLDGHTDTQYF.